This section outlines one TCR beta chain sequence together with its context. The CDR3 runs 16 residues. Germline-derived CDR1 and CDR2 are SGDLS and YYNGEE. The ends were cut back, 3 bases at V and 3 bases at J, with 15 bases in the middle. Source study methods: Researchers report that nucleated cell counts were estimated from reference gene primer amplification. Sequencing was performed with immunoSEQ multiplex PCR; in TCRdb, only in-frame clones are kept and a portion is missing. The V and J calls and the clone size are those of that table, but D and trimming were determined from the DNA. The table includes some 260,000 clones, approximately 88% detected once. The source of the sample is a study of blood T cell repertoires in COVID-19. Study-wide context: Whether acute or convalescent, the COVID-19 samples came from the United States, Italy and Spain. In each case, the material was cDNA or gDNA derived from T cells, B-cell-depleted T cells, or PBMCs.

Seattle patient enrollment occurred during active infection, with longitudinal follow-up thereafter. This chain connects TRBV9 to TRBJ2-2; D perhaps matches TRBD2 (6 bases). Sequenced material: peripheral blood. This clonotype was sampled from a woman in her 70s with COVID-19, enrolled during active disease. This CDR3 is CASSAAGTSYTGELFF. In DNA form, the CDR3 reads TGTGCCAGCAGCGCTGCTGGGACTTCCTACACCGGGGAGCTGTTTTTT.